The clone carrying this T cell receptor beta chain was detected only once. Its target is not known. Data came from immunoSEQ multiplex PCR; TCRdb stores just in-frame clones and leaves some out. This sample has over 200,000 clones; about three quarters occur once, and the top ten carry approximately 5.9%. This record comes from a study of cytotoxic CD8 clonotypes in ibrutinib-treated CLL. The CDR3 has 14 amino acids. Germline CDR1 MDHEN, CDR2 SYDVKM. The ends lost 5 bases at V and 7 bases at J; junction bases unmatched: 4. About 2.2 micrograms of genomic DNA (from cryopreserved PBMCs) were used for TCR beta libraries. Study-wide results and caveats: Shared public clonotypes were rare, and on treatment they either got smaller or stayed the same. Starting clonality was above that of age-matched healthy donors and tracked circulating CD8+ T-cell counts.

This TCR was sampled from a human donor with chronic lymphocytic leukemia. The chain is built from TRBV28 and TRBJ1-5; 11 positions agree with TRBD1. The material sequenced was PBMCs, taken after 12 months of ibrutinib treatment. The CDR3 reads CASSGQGAWQPQHF. DNA of the CDR3: TGTGCCAGCAGTGGACAGGGGGCTTGGCAGCCCCAGCATTTT.